A selection of T cell receptor beta chains follows, all from one sample in a study of cytomegalovirus exposure and HLA in healthy donors. Only in-frame clones appear in the TCRdb table, and some are missing; sequencing was by immunoSEQ multiplex PCR. The sample lists some 140,000 clones, 70% to 85% seen once, with around 10% in the top ten. The sequenced sample was PBMCs. Receptors originate from a woman in her 50s in good health and CMV-seropositive. The CDR3 runs from the conserved cysteine through the conserved F or W. D genes are given only for firm matches. Clone size appears in some rows only: once, few, many, or a class for an expanded clone.

>TRBV5-6|TRBJ1-1|NA|few
TGTGCCAGCAGCTCAACAGGGTCCCCTGAAGCTTTCTTT
CASSSTGSPEAFF
>TRBV30|TRBJ1-1|NA|NA
TGTGCCTGGAGTATGTACTTCGGGGAGGGCACTGAAGCTTTCTTT
CAWSMYFGEGTEAFF
>TRBV5-4|TRBJ2-1|NA|NA
TGTGCCAGCAGCTTGGGAAGGGGGACGAATGAGCAGTTCTTC
CASSLGRGTNEQFF
>TRBV2|TRBJ2-7|TRBD1|NA
TGTGCCAGCAGGGGACAGGGAATTGCCTACGAGCAGTACTTC
CASRGQGIAYEQYF
>TRBV5-1|TRBJ2-3|NA|once
TGCGCCAGCAGCGTACCTTCAGGGGACGCAGATACGCAGTATTTT
CASSVPSGDADTQYF
>TRBV5-1|TRBJ2-5|TRBD2|few
TGCGCCAGCAGCTTGGGGCGGCGGGGGGTTTTGGAGACCCAGTACTTC
CASSLGRRGVLETQYF
>TRBV29-1|TRBJ2-2|NA|NA
TGCAGCGTCGTACTGCAGGGGTTTAACACCGGGGAGCTGTTTTTT
CSVVLQGFNTGELFF
>TRBV7-7|TRBJ1-6|NA|NA
TGTGCTAGCAGTGAAGGACCGGGGTATAATTCACCCCTCCACTTT
CASSEGPGYNSPLHF
>TRBV7-9|TRBJ2-3|TRBD2|NA
TGTGCCAGCAGACATAGCGGGGGGGAAGATACGCAGTATTTT
CASRHSGGEDTQYF
>TRBV27|TRBJ1-2|NA|NA
TGTGCCAGCAGTTCCTCGTCGCGGGGGGTCAACTATGGCTACACCTTC
CASSSSSRGVNYGYTF
>TRBV7-2|TRBJ1-1|NA|NA
TGTGCCAGCAGCTCGCAGGGGCATACTGAAGCTTTCTTT
CASSSQGHTEAFF
>TRBV7-9|TRBJ1-1|TRBD1|NA
TGTGCCAGCAGCCCCGGGACAGGGGGTTATTGGGACACTGAAGCTTTCTTT
CASSPGTGGYWDTEAFF
>TRBV6-4|TRBJ1-2|NA|NA
TGTGCCAGCAGACCCACACAGGGCGCTAACTATGGCTACACCTTC
CASRPTQGANYGYTF
>TRBV5-1|TRBJ2-1|NA|NA
TGCGCCAGCAGCCCGACCGCGGGTCACAATGAGCAGTTCTTC
CASSPTAGHNEQFF
>TRBV7-9|TRBJ2-6|NA|NA
TGTGCCAGCAGCTTACAAGGAGCTGGGGCCAACGTCCTGACTTTC
CASSLQGAGANVLTF
>TRBV27|TRBJ1-1|TRBD1|NA
TGTGCCAGCAGTTTAAGGGGGCTCAACACTGAAGCTTTCTTT
CASSLRGLNTEAFF
>TRBV30|TRBJ1-6|TRBD1|NA
TGTGCCTGGATGGGACAGATTAATTCACCCCTCCACTTT
CAWMGQINSPLHF
>TRBV18|TRBJ2-2|NA|once
TGTGCCAGCTCACCAAACCTCGGGAACCCCGGGGAGCTGTTTTTT
CASSPNLGNPGELFF
>TRBV2|TRBJ1-2|NA|NA
TGTGCCAGCAGTGAGCGTAACTATGGCTACACCTTC
CASSERNYGYTF
>TRBV2|TRBJ1-6|NA|NA
TGTGCCAGCAGTCGGACAGATAATTCACCCCTCCACTTT
CASSRTDNSPLHF
>TRBV6-5|TRBJ2-7|NA|NA
TGTGCCAGCAGTGTCACAGGGTACCCCTACGAGCAGTACTTC
CASSVTGYPYEQYF
>TRBV7-7|TRBJ2-7|NA|NA
TGTGCTAGCAGCTTAGCTGCGGGGCTCTCCTACGAGCAGTACTTC
CASSLAAGLSYEQYF
>TRBV5-1|TRBJ1-1|TRBD1|NA
TGCGCCAGCAGCCTGGGGGTTAACAGGGGGTCGAACACTGAAGCTTTCTTT
CASSLGVNRGSNTEAFF
>TRBV6-1|TRBJ2-7|TRBD2|NA
TGTGCCAGCAGTGAAAGCGGGGGGAACGAGCAGTACTTC
CASSESGGNEQYF
>TRBV7-8|TRBJ1-4|NA|NA
TGTGCCAGCAGCTTAGTAGCGATGAATGAAAAACTGTTTTTT
CASSLVAMNEKLFF
>TRBV6-5|TRBJ2-7|TRBD1|NA
TGTGCCAGCAGCCCCCGGACAGGTGCCTACGAGCAGTACTTC
CASSPRTGAYEQYF
>TRBV9|TRBJ1-2|NA|few
TGTGCCAGCAGCGTAGAGCAGGGGTATGGCTACACCTTC
CASSVEQGYGYTF
>TRBV4-1|TRBJ2-3|NA|NA
TGCGCCAGCAGCCACGGGCGGGGCACCACAGATACGCAGTATTTT
CASSHGRGTTDTQYF